This T cell receptor (beta chain) was captured in a study of T cell responses to AZD1222 COVID-19 vaccine. Study at large: The analysis combined second doses at about 4 or about 12 weeks. Regarding the study as a whole: At baseline, just a handful of AZD1222 recipients tested seropositive. Spike was spanned by vaccine-associated CD4 TCRs, with dominance at 160-218 and 743-854. The sample set comprised mostly white British donors with more females, and clonal diversity was possibly underestimated.

The table came from immunoSEQ multiplex PCR; TCRdb's copy has only in-frame clones and leaves some out. The sample contains 150,000 to 200,000 clones, roughly 92% of which appear only once. This clone was recorded once. Its specificity is unknown. CDR1 LNHDA and CDR2 SQIVND come from the germline V gene (reference sequence). The CDR3 contains 15 residues. Trimming took off 4 bases at V and 3 bases at J, with 15 bases between the two ends. The sequencing used peripheral blood, collected on day 0 of AZD1222 vaccination. The chain employs TRBV19 and TRBJ1-1; a possible D gene is TRBD1 (6 bases). This TCR derives from an adult in good health. CDR3 region: CASSRSGVPHTEAFF. CDR3 coding DNA: TGTGCCAGTAGTAGATCAGGGGTCCCCCACACTGAAGCTTTCTTT.